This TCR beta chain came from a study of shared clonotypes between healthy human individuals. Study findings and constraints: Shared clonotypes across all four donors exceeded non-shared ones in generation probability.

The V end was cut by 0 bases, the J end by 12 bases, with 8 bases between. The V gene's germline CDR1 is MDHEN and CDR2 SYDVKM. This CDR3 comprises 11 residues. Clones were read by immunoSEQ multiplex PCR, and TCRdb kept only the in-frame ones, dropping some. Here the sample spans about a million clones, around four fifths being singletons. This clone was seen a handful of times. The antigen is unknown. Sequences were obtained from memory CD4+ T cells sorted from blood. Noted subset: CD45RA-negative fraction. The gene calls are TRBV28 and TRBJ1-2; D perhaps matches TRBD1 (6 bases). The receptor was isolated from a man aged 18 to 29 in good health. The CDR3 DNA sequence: TGTGCCAGCAGTTTATGGGGGGGCAACACCTTC. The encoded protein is CASSLWGGNTF.